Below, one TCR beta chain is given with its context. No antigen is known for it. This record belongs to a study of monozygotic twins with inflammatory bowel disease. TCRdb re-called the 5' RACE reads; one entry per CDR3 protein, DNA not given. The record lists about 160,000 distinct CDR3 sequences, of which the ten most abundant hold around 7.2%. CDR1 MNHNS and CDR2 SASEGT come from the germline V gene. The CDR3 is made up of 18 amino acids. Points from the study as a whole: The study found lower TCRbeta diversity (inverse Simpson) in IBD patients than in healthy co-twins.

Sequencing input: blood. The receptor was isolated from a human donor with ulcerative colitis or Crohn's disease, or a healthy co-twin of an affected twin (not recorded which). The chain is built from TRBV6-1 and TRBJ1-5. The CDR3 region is CASSESHFFRSSNQPQHF.